This T cell receptor (beta chain) emerged from a study of blood T cell repertoires in COVID-19. Study-wide background: The United States, Italy and Spain were the sources of the acute and convalescent COVID-19 samples.

The table came from immunoSEQ multiplex PCR; TCRdb's copy has only in-frame clones and leaves some out. The data contain 75,000 to 95,000 clones, roughly 78% of them singletons. The sequenced material came from peripheral blood. The source is a man in his 60s with COVID-19, enrolled during active disease.

CDR3 in amino acids: CASSYGTSGGSLPDTQYF. CDR3 sequence (DNA): TGTGCCAGCAGTTACGGGACTAGCGGGGGGTCCCTTCCGGATACGCAGTATTTT. This chain joins TRBV6-2 or TRBV6-3 and TRBJ2-3; TRBD2 matches at 15 bases. With 2 bases clipped from V and 6 bases from J, the junction kept 9 bases outside the gene matches. The CDR3 is 18 amino acids. Germline-derived CDR1 and CDR2 are MNHEY and SVGEGT.